A selection of T cell receptor beta chains follows, all from one sample in a study of T cells in Graves' hyperthyroidism and ophthalmopathy. TCRdb reprocessed the multiplex PCR reads with MiXCR, giving one entry per CDR3 protein. Of nearly 600,000 distinct CDR3 sequences listed, around 14% are singletons. Sequencing was performed on blood. These receptors all stem from a woman between 18 and 29 years old with Graves' ophthalmopathy. Both conserved end residues are part of each CDR3. A D gene is named only where the DNA matches it firmly. Size tells how often a clone was seen (once, few, many) or the class of an expanded clone, and some rows leave it out.

abundance,d_gene,j_gene,v_gene,CDR3nt,CDR3aa
many,-,TRBJ2-1,TRBV28,TGTGCCAGCAGTGGGGTGGAGGGGCTAGTTAATCACAATGAGCAGTTCTTC,CASSGVEGLVNHNEQFF
few,-,TRBJ1-1,TRBV4-3,TGCGCCAGCAGCCACTCGACGGCGGGGCGCACTGAAGCTTTCTTT,CASSHSTAGRTEAFF
few,TRBD2,TRBJ2-7,TRBV19,TGTGCCAGTAGTATACTGATTAGCGGGAGGGCCGGCGAGCAGTACTTC,CASSILISGRAGEQYF
many,-,TRBJ2-7,TRBV28,TGTGCCAGCAGTTTGTTGAGGGGGGAGCAGTACTTC,CASSLLRGEQYF
many,-,TRBJ1-1,TRBV28,TGTGCCAGCAGCTGGGACGGCCTGAACACTGAAGCTTTCTTT,CASSWDGLNTEAFF
many,TRBD2,TRBJ2-3,TRBV20-1,TGCAGTGCCCCCCTTATGGGACTAGCGGGAGTTACGCAGTATTTT,CSAPLMGLAGVTQYF
-,TRBD2,TRBJ2-1,TRBV24-1,TGTACCACCGCCGGGACTAGATTAGCAAGTGAGCAGTTCTTC,CTTAGTRLASEQFF
few,TRBD1,TRBJ1-1,TRBV19,TGTGCCAGTAGTATAGGACAGGGGGGCACTGAAGCTTTCTTT,CASSIGQGGTEAFF
many,TRBD1,TRBJ2-2,TRBV3-1,TGTGCCAGCAGCCCCCAAGGGACAGGGCTCACCGGGGAGCTGTTTTTT,CASSPQGTGLTGELFF
-,TRBD1,TRBJ1-2,TRBV9,TGTGCCAGCAGCGCACCCTACAGGGGCGATGGCTACACCTTC,CASSAPYRGDGYTF
many,-,TRBJ1-2,TRBV7-9,TGTGCCAGCAGCTTAGCTGGTGGCGGGGGGCCTAACTATGGCTACACCTTC,CASSLAGGGGPNYGYTF
many,-,TRBJ2-1,TRBV12-3/TRBV12-4,TGTGCCAGCAGTTTCGGGGTCTATGAGCAGTTCTTC,CASSFGVYEQFF
few,TRBD1,TRBJ1-5,TRBV6-2/TRBV6-3,TGTGCCAGTGCTTATTTACCGGGACAGGGGGATTTTTCGGGCAATCAGCCCCAGCATTTT,CASAYLPGQGDFSGNQPQHF
many,TRBD2,TRBJ2-1,TRBV6-2/TRBV6-3,TGTGCCAGCAGACGTGTAGCGGGGACCTACAATGAGCAGTTCTTC,CASRRVAGTYNEQFF
-,TRBD1,TRBJ2-7,TRBV29-1,TGCAGCGTCGATTCGCCTCAGGGGGCCGCCTACGAGCAGTACTTC,CSVDSPQGAAYEQYF
many,TRBD1,TRBJ1-5,TRBV20-1,TGCAGTGCAAGGGAGCAGGGGGCAAGCTTAGCCAAGCCCCAGCATTTT,CSAREQGASLAKPQHF
-,-,TRBJ1-6,TRBV9,TGTGCCAGCAGCGTCGGGACATTTAATTCACCCCTCCACTTT,CASSVGTFNSPLHF
many,TRBD2,TRBJ2-7,TRBV13,TGTGCCAGCAGCGTCACACGATCAAAAAGCGGGAGTAGGTACGAGCAGTACTTC,CASSVTRSKSGSRYEQYF
few,-,TRBJ1-1,TRBV18,TGTGCCAGCTCACCACTCGGGGGTGTAGACGGTGAAGCTTTCTTT,CASSPLGGVDGEAFF
many,TRBD2,TRBJ2-1,TRBV7-6,TGTGCCAGCAGCTTCCGGGAGGGGCCCCCTTACAATGAGCAGTTCTTC,CASSFREGPPYNEQFF
many,TRBD1,TRBJ2-5,TRBV20-1,TGCAGTGCTAGAGACCCATGGACAGGGGGGGAGACCCAGTACTTC,CSARDPWTGGETQYF